The TCR beta chain under discussion was sequenced for a study of T cells after yellow fever vaccination (dated by TCRdb to the late 2010s). For the study in its entirety: Libraries from fractions with low cell numbers were prepared with the SMART-Seq v4 Ultra Low Input RNA kit. Two healthy male donors, one aged 18 to 30 and one aged 30 to 40 years, made up the cohort. Blood samples were taken at several timepoints before and after primary and secondary immunization, and bulk PBMC replicates and cell subsets were isolated. To track T-cell clones before and after primary and booster YFV17D yellow fever vaccination, bulk TCR alpha and beta repertoires were sequenced longitudinally. The research as a whole found: The secondary T-cell response was weaker than the primary response but faster, peaking on day 5 instead of day 15. Most clones expanded after primary vaccination were re-detected after the booster (approximately 95% of CD4 and around 88% of CD8), suggesting broad memory maintenance. Only a couple of donors were included in the study, so the extent to which the findings can be generalized is limited. A small fraction of clonotypes appeared in both the CD4 and CD8 compartments, likely as a result of convergent recombination. Computational filtering was needed because FACS-sorted repertoires could contain abundant contaminating clonotypes from the bulk population.

Sequencing was carried out with an Illumina NovaSeq 6000. TCR cDNA was synthesized by 5'RACE template switching, through which a universal primer site and unique molecular identifiers were introduced. Priming of cDNA synthesis was performed from both the TCR alpha and TCR beta constant segments. Libraries were amplified in two PCR steps, with sample barcodes and sequencing adapters added in the second step. Libraries were sequenced on Illumina HiSeq 2500 (2x100 bp) or NovaSeq (2x150 bp). On the authors' methods: MIGEC was used to demultiplex reads and collapse the reads into UMI consensus sequences, and MiXCR was used for V(D)J alignment. Vaccine-responding clonotypes were identified with edgeR using replicate PBMC samples, with FDR below 0.01 and a log2 fold change above 5 up to day 15 being required. Bulk clonotypes were assigned CD4 or CD8 identity according to which sequenced CD4 or CD8 repertoire held them at higher abundance. TCRdb ran its own pipeline on the public reads, namely fastp trimming at Q25 and MiXCR clone calling, and kept in-frame beta chains. When rows share a CDR3 protein, they turn into one entry using the most common DNA and genes. V and J calls and clone size were set by TCRdb, not the authors. The sample includes about 430,000 distinct CDR3 sequences, with over 15% observed a single time. The ten most abundant clones make up about 18% of the sample.

For this clonotype: Its antigen has not been determined. No base qualities exist here, and no much larger clone lies one base off it.

What the treatment or condition label conveys for this sample: live attenuated yellow fever vaccine strain. Two biological replicates of bulk PBMCs were collected at each blood-draw timepoint. PBMCs were isolated from peripheral blood using a standard Ficoll-Paque protocol. RNA was extracted with TriZol from bulk PBMCs, CD4 and CD8 fractions, and dextramer-positive and dextramer-negative fractions. Trimming leaves V shorter by 2 bases and J shorter by 1 base, with the junction holding 9 bases beyond the gene matches. The germline V gene gives CDR1 as KGHSH and CDR2 as LQKENI. Taken from cysteine to phenylalanine, the CDR3 has 18 residues. The sequence is cut down to CDR3 DNA, 54 bases in frame from base 1.

Recombination linked TRBV18 to TRBJ2-5; 11 of the junction bases match TRBD1. Sequencing was performed on PBMCs, taken before the yellow fever booster vaccination. This sequence was found in a young man who received the YFV17D yellow fever vaccine. CDR3 region: CASSPGQGAPRLQETQYF. The DNA is as follows: TGTGCCAGCTCACCAGGACAGGGGGCTCCGAGACTCCAAGAGACCCAGTACTTC.